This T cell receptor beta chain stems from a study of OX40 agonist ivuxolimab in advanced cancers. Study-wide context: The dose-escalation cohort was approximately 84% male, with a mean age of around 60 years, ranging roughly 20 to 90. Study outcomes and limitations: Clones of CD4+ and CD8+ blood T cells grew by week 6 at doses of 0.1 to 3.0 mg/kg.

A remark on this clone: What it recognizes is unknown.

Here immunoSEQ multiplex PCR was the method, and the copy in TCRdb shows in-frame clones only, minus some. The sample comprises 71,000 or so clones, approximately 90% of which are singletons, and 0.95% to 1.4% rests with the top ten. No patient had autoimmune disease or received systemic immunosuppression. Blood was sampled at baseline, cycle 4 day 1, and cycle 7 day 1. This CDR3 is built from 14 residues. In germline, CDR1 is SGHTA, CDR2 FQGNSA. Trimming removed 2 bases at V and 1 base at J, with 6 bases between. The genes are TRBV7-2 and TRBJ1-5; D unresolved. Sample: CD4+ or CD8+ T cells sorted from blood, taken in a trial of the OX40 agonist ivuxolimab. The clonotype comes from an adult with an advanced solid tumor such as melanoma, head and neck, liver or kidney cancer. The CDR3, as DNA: TGTGCCAGCAGCTTAACCCTAAGCAATCAGCCCCAGCATTTT. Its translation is CASSLTLSNQPQHF. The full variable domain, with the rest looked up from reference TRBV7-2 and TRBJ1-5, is GAGVSQSPSNKVTEKGKDVELRCDPISGHTALYWYRQSLGQGLEFLIYFQGNSAPDKSGLPSDRFSAERTGGSVSTLTIQRTQQEDSAVYLCASSLTLSNQPQHFGDGTRLSIL.